In its sample, the clone carrying this T cell receptor beta chain was seen a few times. What it recognizes is unknown. These data originate in a study of cytomegalovirus exposure and HLA in healthy donors. V was cut by 4 bases and J by 3 bases, with 16 bases left in between. Looked up from germline, CDR1 is SGHRS and CDR2 is YFSETQ. CDR3 size: 15 residues. Vbeta (60) and Jbeta (13) primers were used in the PCR. TCRdb keeps only in-frame clones here, not all; method: immunoSEQ multiplex PCR. The repertoire consists of under 130,000 clones, with about 12% occurring once and the leading ten covering about a sixth. Study observations and caveats: A later analysis reportedly identified an Asian-associated ancestry cluster as carrying fewer N-insertions than the approximately 730-donor mean.

The clonotype originates from a man between 40 and 49 years old in good health and CMV-seropositive. The V gene is TRBV5-1, the J gene TRBJ2-5; D is perhaps TRBD1 (6 bases). The sample was PBMCs. The CDR3 protein is CASSPGAVPKETQYF. Written as DNA, the CDR3 is TGCGCCAGCAGCCCAGGGGCAGTACCGAAAGAGACCCAGTACTTC.